The 3 T cell receptor beta chains reported below all come from one sample, sequenced in a study of neurological immune-mediated disorders. TCRdb recomputed calls from the 5' RACE reads with MiXCR, one row per CDR3 protein. The data hold about 74,000 distinct CDR3 sequences, with approximately 5.2% observed a single time. The sequencing sample was made of PBMCs. All receptors come from a man between 18 and 29 years old with multiple sclerosis.

This clonotype was recorded at least ten times. V and J are TRBV3-1 and TRBJ2-7, with D uncertain. V lost 0 bases to trimming and J lost 6 bases, with 9 bases between them. From germline, CDR1 is LGHDT and CDR2 YNNKEL (reference sequence). This CDR3 contains 13 residues. The CDR3 loop is CASSQEWTLEQYF. The DNA for the CDR3 is TGTGCCAGCAGCCAAGAATGGACCCTCGAGCAGTACTTC.

In its sample, this clonotype was seen a few times. A much larger clone differs from this one at a single base, so this may be a read error. The chain joins TRBV20-1 to TRBJ1-5, with D perhaps TRBD1 (6 bases). The CDR3 is 15 amino acids. Trimming stripped 5 bases from V and 2 bases from J, with 16 bases between. Germline V gives CDR1 DFQATT, CDR2 SNEGSKA (reference sequence). CDR3: CSALITGLGNQPQHF. The CDR3 DNA follows: TGCAGTGCTCTTATCACAGGGTTAGGCAATCAGCCCCAGCATTTT.

This clonotype was detected a few times. A much more abundant neighbour one base away suggests this may be a read error. The CDR3 loop is CSVARKGNTEAFF. The CDR3 coding sequence is TGCAGCGTAGCCAGGAAGGGGAACACTGAAGCTTTCTTT. The V and J genes are TRBV29-1 and TRBJ1-1; no reliable D call. V lost 6 bases, J lost 1 base, and 12 bases lay in between. Germline values: CDR1 SQVTM, CDR2 ANQGSEA. This CDR3 region has 13 residues.